This TCR beta chain was captured by sequencing in a study of beta chain features in type 1 diabetes. This clone was seen a handful of times. Its antigen is as yet unknown. All of the isolated RNA was reverse transcribed, so expressed TCRB transcripts were sequenced. Some clones are missing from TCRdb's copy, which holds only in-frame ones; the method was immunoSEQ multiplex PCR. The sample consists of about 710,000 clones, more than 12% of them appearing once. General observations from the study: Across patients, naive, central memory and Treg TCRB repertoires exhibited apparently greater similarity than was observed across healthy donors. Across all four CD4+ subsets, people with type 1 diabetes showed modestly shorter TCRB CDR3s.

The receptor comes from a young man with type 1 diabetes. Material: naive CD4+ T cells from blood.

CDR3 DNA sequence: TGTGCCAGCAGTCTTCGGGACAGGGGATTAGAGACCCAGTACTTC. Its translation is CASSLRDRGLETQYF. This chain connects TRBV2 to TRBJ2-5; 10 bases map to TRBD1. CDR1 and CDR2 from the germline V gene are SNHLY and FYNNEI. The CDR3 consists of 15 residues. V lost 5 bases, J lost 4 bases, and 7 bases stayed unmatched.